Listed here are 23 T cell receptor beta chains from one sample, sequenced in a study of control samples from healthy donors and cancer patients. Repertoires were generated with immunoSEQ multiplex PCR, while TCRdb's copy carries only in-frame clones and drops some. Altogether about 150,000 clones are present, 90% to 95% being singletons, with the ten largest covering about 14%. The sequenced material came from PBMCs. The origin of the receptors is a man aged 60-69 years with colorectal cancer.

Comment on this clone: The same CDR3 arises from other DNA sequences in this sample as well. The chain is built from TRBV12-3 or TRBV12-4 and TRBJ1-6, with 8 bases identical to TRBD1. V lost 6 bases, J lost 6 bases, and 1 base stayed unmatched. This CDR3 is 13 amino acids long. CDR3 nucleotides: TGTGCCAGCAGCGGACAGGGTAATTCACCCCTCCACTTT. It codes for CASSGQGNSPLHF.

The chain employs TRBV11-2 and TRBJ1-4, with D possibly TRBD1 on 5 matching bases. The V gene's germline CDR1 is SGHAT and CDR2 FQNNGV. The ends were cut back, 5 bases at V and 1 base at J, with 11 bases in the middle. This CDR3 is built from 15 residues. In DNA, the CDR3 is TGTGCCAGCAGCCCCCCCGGGGGAACTAATGAAAAACTGTTTTTT. It encodes CASSPPGGTNEKLFF.

Comment on this clone: This CDR3 is also generated by other DNA sequences in the sample. V gene TRBV10-3 combines with J gene TRBJ1-5; D is uncertain. CDR1 is ENHRY, CDR2 SYGVKD, per germline. The V end lost 0 bases, the J end lost 2 bases, and 8 bases lay between the germline ends. There are 15 residues in the CDR3. CDR3 in amino acids: CAISESDRGNQPQHF. The CDR3 bases are TGTGCCATCAGTGAGTCCGATAGGGGCAATCAGCCCCAGCATTTT.

The CDR3 is CASSSTTTGTTYGYTF. As DNA, the CDR3 is TGTGCCAGCAGCTCGACAACTACCGGGACTACCTATGGCTACACCTTC. The chain recombines TRBV7-2 with TRBJ1-2; D is possibly TRBD1 (5 bases). Trimming pared 4 bases from V and 4 bases from J, leaving 19 bases between. This CDR3 has 16 amino acids. Germline loops: CDR1 SGHTA, CDR2 FQGNSA.

CDR3 DNA: TGCGCCAGCAGCGAGGACAGGTCTACCTCCTACGAGCAGTACTTC. It specifies CASSEDRSTSYEQYF. This chain uses TRBV5-1 with TRBJ2-7; 7 bases agree with TRBD1. There are 15 residues in the CDR3. V was pared by 4 bases and J by 0 bases, with 7 bases of the junction left unmatched. The germline CDR1 and CDR2 sequences are SGHRS and YFSETQ.

This chain connects TRBV30 to TRBJ1-1; no clear D. The germline V gene has CDR1 GTSNPN and CDR2 SVGIG (reference sequence). V was trimmed by 2 bases and J by 1 base, leaving 11 bases between them. The CDR3 has 14 residues. CDR3 nucleotides: TGTGCCTGGAGTTACGGCGGAAGGAACACTGAAGCTTTCTTT. As protein: CAWSYGGRNTEAFF. The full variable domain, its missing parts supplied by reference TRBV30 and TRBJ1-1, is SQTIHQWPATLVQPVGSPLSLECTVEGTSNPNLYWYRQAAGRGLQLLFYSVGIGQISSEVPQNLSASRPQDRQFILSSKKLLLSDSGFYLCAWSYGGRNTEAFFGQGTRLTVV.

The chain recombines TRBV6-4 with TRBJ2-7; 16 nucleotides line up with TRBD2. Germline CDR1 and CDR2: MRHNA and SNTAGT. This CDR3 is built from 18 residues. Unmatched junction bases numbered 12, after V lost 8 bases and J lost 2 bases. The CDR3 nucleotides are TGTGCCAGCGGCCGTCAATACGGGACTAGCGGGGGGGCCTACGAGCAGTACTTC. Its translation: CASGRQYGTSGGAYEQYF.

The chain employs TRBV5-6 and TRBJ2-7; TRBD1 is a possible D gene (5 bases). The CDR3 runs to 13 residues. The germline V and J ends were trimmed by 3 bases and 4 bases, with 11 bases remaining between them. Germline V gene sequence: CDR1 SGHDT, CDR2 YYEEEE. The CDR3 protein is CASSSLKGYEQYF. The CDR3 region has the DNA TGTGCCAGCAGCTCGCTGAAGGGGTACGAGCAGTACTTC.

This clone was picked up one time. The chain employs TRBV12-3 or TRBV12-4 and TRBJ2-1, with D tentatively TRBD1 or TRBD2 (5 bases each). The CDR3 runs to 11 residues. Trimming removed 2 bases at V and 12 bases at J, with 8 bases between. Here the CDR3 reads CASSLWDGQFF. CDR3 nucleotides: TGTGCCAGCAGTTTATGGGACGGGCAGTTCTTC.

The V and J genes are TRBV20-1 and TRBJ1-6, with D tentatively TRBD1 (6 bases). V was clipped by 3 bases and J by 10 bases, with 19 bases between them. Germline V gene data show CDR1 as DFQATT and CDR2 as SNEGSKA (reference sequence). This CDR3 has 15 residues. The CDR3 sequence: CSASVGGEGNSPLHF. CDR3 in DNA: TGCAGTGCTAGTGTGGGGGGCGAAGGAAACTCACCCCTCCACTTT.

The count of this clone is one. The V gene is TRBV6-2 or TRBV6-3, the J gene TRBJ1-5, with D perhaps TRBD1 (5 bases). V was clipped by 6 bases and J by 7 bases, with 13 bases between them. This CDR3 is 13 amino acids long. Per the germline V gene, CDR1 is MNHEY and CDR2 is SVGEGT. The CDR3, as DNA: TGTGCCAGCAGCTCGGACAACCCACAGCCCCAGCATTTT. It yields the protein CASSSDNPQPQHF.

This sequence joins TRBV18 and TRBJ2-2; 7 bases are shared with TRBD2. J gave up 1 base and V 3 bases, and 2 bases lay outside the gene matches. The CDR3 runs to 15 residues. CDR1 and CDR2 from the germline V gene are KGHSH and LQKENI. CDR3 region: CASSPRGVNTGELFF. In nucleotides, the CDR3 is TGTGCCAGCTCACCCCGGGGGGTGAACACCGGGGAGCTGTTTTTT.

The CDR3 DNA is TGTGCCAGCAGGACAGGGGTCTTAGGGGAGCAGTACTTC. Its protein is CASRTGVLGEQYF. J is TRBJ2-7 and V is TRBV5-5; 8 positions match TRBD1. CDR1 is SGHKS, CDR2 YYEKEE, per germline (reference sequence). The CDR3 runs to 13 residues. J was trimmed by 7 bases and V by 5 bases; bases with no gene match: 8.

The genes are TRBV20-1 and TRBJ2-5; 10 nucleotides align to TRBD2. The CDR3 consists of 15 residues. Germline V gene data show CDR1 as DFQATT and CDR2 as SNEGSKA (reference sequence). The V segment lost 3 bases and the J segment 4 bases; nucleotides outside the gene matches: 8. Written as DNA, the CDR3 is TGCAGTGCTAGTGACACTAGCGGGACCGGAGAGACCCAGTACTTC. This translates into CSASDTSGTGETQYF.

The chain has TRBV7-9 and TRBJ2-2; D is unclear. Looked up from germline, CDR1 is SEHNR and CDR2 is FQNEAQ (reference sequence). Trimming shortened V by 3 bases and J by 4 bases, and 12 bases separated the two germline ends. The CDR3 extends over 15 amino acids. The CDR3 nucleotides are TGTGCCAGCAGCTTGGGCCATTCCGGCACCGGGGAGCTGTTTTTT. Translated: CASSLGHSGTGELFF.

The gene calls are TRBV2 and TRBJ2-3; TRBD1 matches 10 bases. CDR3 length equals 15 residues. Unmatched junction bases numbered 7, after V lost 6 bases and J lost 4 bases. Per germline, CDR1 SNHLY and CDR2 FYNNEI. CDR3 in DNA: TGTGCCAGCAGAATGGACAGGGGGGCTGCAGATACGCAGTATTTT. It codes for CASRMDRGAADTQYF.

The chain employs TRBV9 and TRBJ2-5; perhaps TRBD2 as D (5 bases). Germline loops: CDR1 SGDLS, CDR2 YYNGEE. Trimming left V 4 bases short and J 2 bases short, with 9 bases between. The CDR3 has 13 residues. CDR3 bases: TGTGCCAGCAGCCCGGGGTTTCAAGAGACCCAGTACTTC. Protein product: CASSPGFQETQYF.

This rearrangement joins TRBV19 to TRBJ2-5; the match to TRBD1 covers 8 bases. The CDR3 sequence is 14 residues long. The trim removed 6 bases at V and 5 bases at J, leaving 8 bases unmatched. CDR1 is LNHDA and CDR2 is SQIVND in the germline V gene (reference sequence). This chain's CDR3 is CASSGQGGRETQYF. Here the CDR3 DNA reads TGTGCCAGTAGCGGACAGGGAGGCAGGGAGACCCAGTACTTC.

The chain joins TRBV25-1 to TRBJ1-6, with TRBD1 as a possible D gene (5 bases). The germline V and J ends were trimmed by 5 bases and 7 bases, with 15 bases remaining between them. This CDR3 has 15 amino acids. Germline CDR1 is MGHDK and CDR2 is SYGVNS. The CDR3 nucleotides read TGTGCCAGCAGTTTGTGGGACGGAGGGAATTCACCCCTCCACTTT. This translates into CASSLWDGGNSPLHF.

The chain links TRBV7-9 to TRBJ1-1; D gene unclear. The CDR3 has 15 residues. Germline V gene data show CDR1 as SEHNR and CDR2 as FQNEAQ (reference sequence). With 5 bases removed from V and 1 base from J, the gap between germline ends came to 14 bases. The CDR3 is CASSLRTLKNTEAFF. The CDR3 DNA follows: TGTGCCAGCAGCCTTAGAACCCTCAAGAACACTGAAGCTTTCTTT.

A few counts support this clone. The genes are TRBV5-8 and TRBJ1-5, with 9 bases identical to TRBD1. Germline V gene lookup returns CDR1 SGHTS and CDR2 YDEGEE. The CDR3 contains 15 residues. Trimming at V came to 3 bases and at J to 5 bases, leaving 6 bases not matched to a gene. Written as DNA, the CDR3 is TGTGCCAGCAGCTCAGGATACAGGGGGCATCAGCCCCAGCATTTT. It codes for CASSSGYRGHQPQHF.

The chain is built from TRBV18 and TRBJ2-5, with D possibly matching TRBD2 (6 bases). V lost 3 bases to trimming and J lost 7 bases, with 15 bases between them. This CDR3 spans 14 amino acids. The germline V gene encodes CDR1 KGHSH and CDR2 LQKENI. DNA for the CDR3: TGTGCCAGCTCACCGCCGGGCGGGGCGGGGACCCAGTACTTC. It encodes CASSPPGGAGTQYF.

CDR3 bases: TGTGCCAGCAGCCGAGTTTCCGGGACAGGGCGAGACGAGCAGTACTTC. This encodes CASSRVSGTGRDEQYF. J is TRBJ2-7 and V is TRBV7-8, with TRBD1 identical over 9 bases. Germline lookup yields CDR1 SGHVS and CDR2 FQNEAQ. The J segment lost 5 bases and the V segment lost 5 bases, leaving 13 bases of the junction unmatched. The CDR3 runs 16 residues.